This TCR beta chain was identified in a study of T cells in localized non-small cell lung cancer. V was pared by 3 bases and J by 6 bases, with 8 bases between. Germline V gives CDR1 LNHDA, CDR2 SQIVND (reference sequence). The CDR3 loop spans 12 amino acids. Whole-study findings and limits: Detection in adjacent lung was observed for a median 57 of the top 100 tumor clones.

Regarding this clone: The target antigen is unknown.

Generated by immunoSEQ multiplex PCR, the TCRdb table keeps only in-frame clones and is missing some. This sample yields around 91,000 clones, of which 87% are seen a single time; roughly 15% belongs to the top ten. The chain uses TRBV19 and TRBJ1-2; no definite D call. The sequence derives from a man between 35 and 75 years old with stage I squamous cell lung carcinoma. The sequencing here drew on peripheral blood, taken before any cancer treatment. The CDR3 protein is CASSILGHGYTF. Written as DNA, the CDR3 is TGTGCCAGTAGTATCCTAGGACATGGCTACACCTTC.